These T cell receptor beta chains were read from a single sample in a study of response to subunit inactivated influenza vaccine. TCRdb re-analysed the RT-PCR reads in MiXCR, keeping a single row per CDR3 protein. The data hold roughly 570,000 distinct CDR3 sequences, with approximately 13% observed a single time. This sample comprised PBMCs from blood, obtained 40 to 50 days after vaccination. These receptors originate from a man aged 50 or older who received an inactivated influenza vaccine. The CDR3 runs from the conserved cysteine through the conserved F or W. The D gene is left open where the match is weak. Where a row states a size, it is once, few, many or the class of an expanded clone; other rows omit it.

>15|TRBD2|NA|TRBJ2-5|TRBV6-1
TGTGCCAGCAATCGAGCGGGGGATATTCAAGAGACCCAGTACTTC
CASNRAGDIQETQYF
>15|TRBD2|NA|TRBJ2-2|TRBV7-3
TGTGCCAGCAGCTTCGGACTAGCTTCTTCCGGGGAGCTGTTTTTT
CASSFGLASSGELFF
>15|NA|few|TRBJ2-7|TRBV4-3
TGCGCCAGCAGCCAAGAGCCGGGGGGCGGCTACGAGCAGTACTTC
CASSQEPGGGYEQYF
>16|TRBD1|NA|TRBJ2-3|TRBV5-1
TGCGCCAGCAGCCTCCCCGGGACAGGGTTTTCGGATACGCAGTATTTT
CASSLPGTGFSDTQYF
>16|NA|NA|TRBJ2-3|TRBV6-2/TRBV6-3
TGTGCCAGCAGACCCCTCGACATTGCTAGCACAGATACGCAGTATTTT
CASRPLDIASTDTQYF
>15|NA|many|TRBJ2-3|TRBV7-6
TGTGCCAGCAGCTTAGCAGGGGCATCGACAGATACGCAGTATTTT
CASSLAGASTDTQYF
>18|NA|few|TRBJ1-2|TRBV11-2
TGTGCCAGCAGCCTCCGGCCAGGCAGTGGGTGGAATGGCTATGGCTACACCTTC
CASSLRPGSGWNGYGYTF
>18|TRBD2|few|TRBJ2-1|TRBV4-3
TGCGCCAGCAGCCCAGGGGGGACTAGCGGAGCTCGTCACAATGAGCAGTTCTTC
CASSPGGTSGARHNEQFF
>12|TRBD1|few|TRBJ1-4|TRBV29-1
TGCAGCGCAGGACAGGGAGGGGAAAAACTGTTTTTT
CSAGQGGEKLFF
>13|NA|few|TRBJ1-1|TRBV6-2/TRBV6-3
TGTGCCAGCAGTGAGGGGATCGTCACTGAAGCTTTCTTT
CASSEGIVTEAFF
>15|TRBD2|few|TRBJ2-1|TRBV5-1
TGCGCCAGCAGCGCCCCTAGCGGGTCCTACAATGAGCAGTTCTTC
CASSAPSGSYNEQFF
>12|NA|many|TRBJ1-5|TRBV11-2
TGTGCCAGCAGTTTTTTAGGTCAGCCCCAGCATTTT
CASSFLGQPQHF
>14|NA|few|TRBJ1-4|TRBV10-3
TGTGCCAGCGCCGTTGGGCCAACTAATGAAAAACTGTTTTTT
CASAVGPTNEKLFF
>13|NA|few|TRBJ2-3|TRBV7-2
TGTGCCAGCAGCCGACACAACGCAGATACGCAGTATTTT
CASSRHNADTQYF
>15|NA|NA|TRBJ1-1|TRBV6-5
TGTGCCAGCAGTTACTTACTCAGGGGGAACACTGAAGCTTTCTTT
CASSYLLRGNTEAFF
>15|NA|few|TRBJ2-6|TRBV5-1
TGCGCCAGCAGCATAACGATATCTGGGGCCAACGTCCTGACTTTC
CASSITISGANVLTF
>16|TRBD1|few|TRBJ2-7|TRBV15
TGTGCCACCAGCAGAGATCCGAGACAGGGGTACTACGAGCAGTACTTC
CATSRDPRQGYYEQYF
>14|NA|NA|TRBJ2-2|TRBV15
TGTGCCACCAGCACTATAGAGAACACCGGGGAGCTGTTTTTT
CATSTIENTGELFF
>17|TRBD2|few|TRBJ2-7|TRBV6-2/TRBV6-3
TGTGCCAGCAGTTACTTGGCCGGGACTAGCGTATCCTACGAGCAGTACTTC
CASSYLAGTSVSYEQYF
>17|TRBD1|once|TRBJ2-7|TRBV6-1
TGTGCCAGCAGCGCCGGGACAGGGGGCGCGAGCTCCTACGAGCAGTACTTC
CASSAGTGGASSYEQYF
>14|NA|NA|TRBJ1-2|TRBV5-1
TGCGCCAGCAGCTTTGGCGACAGTGCCGGCGGCTACACCTTC
CASSFGDSAGGYTF
>17|TRBD2|medium-sized|TRBJ2-1|TRBV5-1
TGCGCCAGCAGCTCTGGACTAGCGGGAGATATTAATGATGAGCAGTTCTTC
CASSSGLAGDINDEQFF
>14|NA|NA|TRBJ2-5|TRBV6-2/TRBV6-3
TGTGCCAGCAGTTACTCGGGGACCTCGAAGACCCAGTACTTC
CASSYSGTSKTQYF
>13|TRBD1|NA|TRBJ1-1|TRBV7-9
TGTGCCAGCAGCCGACAGGGGCCCACTGAAGCTTTCTTT
CASSRQGPTEAFF
>13|NA|many|TRBJ2-7|TRBV7-2
TGTGCCAGCAGGCCCGGGGCTAACTACGAGCAGTACTTC
CASRPGANYEQYF
>16|TRBD2|NA|TRBJ2-5|TRBV5-8
TGTGCCAGCAGCTTGCCCAGCGGGGTCGGACAAGAGACCCAGTACTTC
CASSLPSGVGQETQYF
>13|NA|NA|TRBJ1-4|TRBV29-1
TGCAGCGTCGGGGAGAAGACGGGCGAAAAACTGTTTTTT
CSVGEKTGEKLFF
>14|NA|NA|TRBJ1-2|TRBV12-3/TRBV12-4
TGTGCCAGCAGTCTACGGGAATCGTCCTATGGCTACACCTTC
CASSLRESSYGYTF
>13|TRBD1|few|TRBJ1-2|TRBV5-1
TGCGCCAGCAGCGTTGGACAGGAAAGTGGCTACACCTTC
CASSVGQESGYTF
>17|NA|few|TRBJ2-6|TRBV6-1
TGTGCCAGCAGTCTGAACCTCCCCACGGCCACGGCCAACGTCCTGACTTTC
CASSLNLPTATANVLTF
>12|TRBD1|few|TRBJ2-1|TRBV2
TGTGCCACCGACAGGGAGTACAATGAGCAGTTCTTC
CATDREYNEQFF
>14|NA|NA|TRBJ2-7|TRBV28
TGTGCCAGCAGTTTATATGGGGTAAGGAGCGAGCAGTACTTC
CASSLYGVRSEQYF
>15|NA|NA|TRBJ2-3|TRBV6-2/TRBV6-3
TGTGCCAGCTCAAGGGGGGGAGTGAGCACAGATACGCAGTATTTT
CASSRGGVSTDTQYF
>20|TRBD2|few|TRBJ2-3|TRBV4-2
TGTGCCAGCAGCCCGACCCGAACTTGGACTAGCGGGGGGGGCACAGATACGCAGTATTTT
CASSPTRTWTSGGGTDTQYF
>16|TRBD1|NA|TRBJ1-1|TRBV6-5
TGTGCCAGCAGTTACCCCGGACAGGAGAGGGACACTGAAGCTTTCTTT
CASSYPGQERDTEAFF
>13|NA|few|TRBJ2-1|TRBV9
TGTGCCAGCAGCGTACAGGACAATCGTGAGCAGTTCTTC
CASSVQDNREQFF
>15|NA|few|TRBJ2-3|TRBV29-1
TGCAGCGTAAGGCTTGGGACACCGAGCACAGATACGCAGTATTTT
CSVRLGTPSTDTQYF
>14|NA|many|TRBJ2-5|TRBV25-1
TGTGCCAGCAGTGAAATCAGTAGCTCGGAGACCCAGTACTTC
CASSEISSSETQYF
>14|NA|few|TRBJ2-1|TRBV20-1
TGCAGTGCTAGACCGGCCCCATCTTACAATGAGCAGTTCTTC
CSARPAPSYNEQFF
>15|NA|NA|TRBJ1-2|TRBV5-6
TGTGCCAGCAGCTTGGGGGCAGGAACTAACTATGGCTACACCTTC
CASSLGAGTNYGYTF
>15|NA|NA|TRBJ2-1|TRBV6-1
TGTGCCAGCAGGAGGGGGGGGCCCTCCTACAATGAGCAGTTCTTC
CASRRGGPSYNEQFF
>17|NA|NA|TRBJ2-1|TRBV4-2
TGTGCCAGCAGCCCTTTGACCGGGACTGACAATAACAATGAGCAGTTCTTC
CASSPLTGTDNNNEQFF
>19|NA|NA|TRBJ2-3|TRBV11-1
TGTGCCAGCAGCTTAGGGTTGGCCCAGCGCAAGACCCCCGCAGATACGCAGTATTTT
CASSLGLAQRKTPADTQYF
>14|TRBD2|NA|TRBJ2-5|TRBV20-1
TGCAGTGCGGAGCGGGGGGGAGAGCAAGAGACCCAGTACTTC
CSAERGGEQETQYF
>13|NA|few|TRBJ2-6|TRBV10-3
TGTGCCATCAGTCCAACCGGGGCCAACGTCCTGACTTTC
CAISPTGANVLTF
>16|NA|NA|TRBJ1-5|TRBV7-9
TGTGCCAGCAGCTCATACAGCTCAGGGGGCAATCAGCCCCAGCATTTT
CASSSYSSGGNQPQHF
>10|NA|NA|TRBJ2-5|TRBV29-1
TGCAGCGTCCCCGGAGAGACCCAGTACTTC
CSVPGETQYF
>11|NA|few|TRBJ1-2|TRBV25-1
TGTGCCAGCAGGGCAGCCTATGGCTACACCTTC
CASRAAYGYTF
>15|TRBD2|NA|TRBJ2-7|TRBV7-9
TGTGCCAGCAGCTTACGCCGGGGGGGCTTCTACGAGCAGTACTTC
CASSLRRGGFYEQYF
>13|NA|few|TRBJ1-6|TRBV20-1
TGCAGTGCTAGCTACAGGGATAATTCACCCCTCCACTTT
CSASYRDNSPLHF
>13|TRBD1|many|TRBJ2-1|TRBV12-3/TRBV12-4
TGTGCCAGCCGAGAGGGGGCGCCGAATGAGCAGTTCTTC
CASREGAPNEQFF
>14|NA|NA|TRBJ2-1|TRBV7-6
TGTGCCAGCAGCTCAAGCACTGGGCGACATGAGCAGTTCTTC
CASSSSTGRHEQFF